The rows below give T cell receptor beta chains drawn from one sample of a study of cytomegalovirus exposure and HLA in healthy donors. The assay was immunoSEQ multiplex PCR, and TCRdb's table has in-frame clones only and misses some. The table lists 100,000 to 150,000 clones, approximately 94% of them singletons. The sequenced sample consisted of PBMCs. The receptor source for this set is a woman aged 18-29 years in good health and CMV-seronegative. Both conserved end residues are part of each CDR3. The order of the fields is J gene, V gene, CDR3 protein.

TRBJ1-1	TRBV9	CASTGGTAEAFF
TRBJ1-5	TRBV19	CASNAGGFYQPQHF
TRBJ2-1	TRBV11-2	CASGQYRGAFNEQFF
TRBJ1-1	TRBV7-6	CASSPLEGGTEAFF
TRBJ2-7	TRBV4-1	CASSRPGQTYEQYF
TRBJ2-2	TRBV27	CASRGASNTGELFF
TRBJ2-1	TRBV4-1	CASSQDGRRVNYNEQFF
TRBJ2-1	TRBV11-2	CASSPGGSYNEQFF
TRBJ2-7	TRBV9	CASSVGPLGYEQYF
TRBJ1-2	TRBV6-1	CASSDPGQGAGGYTF
TRBJ2-1	TRBV28	CASSTGTANTYNEQFF
TRBJ1-5	TRBV6-1	CASSPAGWQPQHF
TRBJ1-2	TRBV19	CASSRMDRDVIGDGYTF
TRBJ1-2	TRBV2	CASSDIMDRASNYGYTF
TRBJ2-1	TRBV29-1	CSVGVTGLGDEQFF
TRBJ1-2	TRBV6-5	CASTSGGRGYTF
TRBJ2-2	TRBV4-1	CASSQVRANTGELFF
TRBJ2-1	TRBV9	CASSSTSGKDYNEQFF
TRBJ2-3	TRBV10-3	CAISESKAGNTDTQYF